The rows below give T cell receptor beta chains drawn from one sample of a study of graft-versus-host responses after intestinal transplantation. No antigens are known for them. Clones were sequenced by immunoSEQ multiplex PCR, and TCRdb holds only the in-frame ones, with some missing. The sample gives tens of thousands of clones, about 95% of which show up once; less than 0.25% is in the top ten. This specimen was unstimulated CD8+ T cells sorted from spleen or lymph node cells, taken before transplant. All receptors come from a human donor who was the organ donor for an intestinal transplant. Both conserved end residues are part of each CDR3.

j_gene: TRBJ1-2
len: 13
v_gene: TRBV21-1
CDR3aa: CASSPWPNYGYTF

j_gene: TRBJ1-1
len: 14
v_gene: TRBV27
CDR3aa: CASSLSGTNTEAFF

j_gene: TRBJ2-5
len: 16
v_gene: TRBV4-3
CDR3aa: CASSQEGGGGPKTQYF

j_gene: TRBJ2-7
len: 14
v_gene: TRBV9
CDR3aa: CASSVEDFSYEQYF

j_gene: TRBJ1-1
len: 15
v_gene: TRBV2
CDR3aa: CASSEYPAANTEAFF

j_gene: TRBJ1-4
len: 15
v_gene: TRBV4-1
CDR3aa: CASSQEGRGSEKLFF

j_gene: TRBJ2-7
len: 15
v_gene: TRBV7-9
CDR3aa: CASSFYEVTSYEQYF

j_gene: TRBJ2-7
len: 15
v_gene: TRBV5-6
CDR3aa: CASSYRDRSSYEQYF

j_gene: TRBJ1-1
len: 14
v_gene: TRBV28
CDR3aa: CASSLFRSNTEAFF

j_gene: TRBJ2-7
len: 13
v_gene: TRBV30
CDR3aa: CAWSEAETYEQYF

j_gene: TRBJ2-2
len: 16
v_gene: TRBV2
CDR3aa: CASSDPRTGGTLELFF